One sample yielded the 20 T cell receptor beta chains listed below, sequenced in a study of T cells after yellow fever vaccination. TCRdb ran MiXCR on the 5' RACE reads and lists one entry per CDR3 protein. Here the sample spans about 310,000 distinct CDR3 sequences, around 4% being singletons. The material was PBMCs, obtained on the day of the yellow fever booster vaccination. All receptors derive from a man in his late teens or twenties who received the YFV17D yellow fever vaccine.

This clonotype was counted between two and nine times. The chain employs TRBV29-1 and TRBJ2-7; 16 bases align to TRBD2. Germline V gene lookup returns CDR1 SQVTM and CDR2 ANQGSEA. The CDR3 extends over 16 amino acids. V lost 7 bases, J lost 2 bases, and 8 bases stayed unmatched. The CDR3 nucleotides are TGCAGCGCCGGGACTAGCGGGGGGGGACAACCCTACGAGCAGTACTTC. Protein sequence: CSAGTSGGGQPYEQYF.

The gene calls are TRBV2 and TRBJ2-1; D is unclear. The germline V gene encodes CDR1 SNHLY and CDR2 FYNNEI. Trimming removed 3 bases at V and 0 bases at J, with 6 bases between. This CDR3 contains 14 residues. The chain's CDR3 is CASSDSSSYNEQFF. The CDR3 DNA sequence: TGTGCCAGCAGTGACAGCAGCTCCTACAATGAGCAGTTCTTC.

This clonotype was observed a handful of times. The chain carries TRBV3-1 and TRBJ2-3; TRBD2 matches at 7 bases. Trimming cost V 3 bases and J 8 bases; bases outside gene matches: 5. CDR1 is LGHDT, CDR2 YNNKEL, per germline (reference sequence). The CDR3 runs 13 residues. CDR3 in amino acids: CASSQLAAATQYF. Written as DNA, the CDR3 is TGTGCCAGCAGCCAGCTAGCGGCAGCTACGCAGTATTTT.

At least ten counts were recorded for this clonotype. J is TRBJ2-2 and V is TRBV6-2 or TRBV6-3; no clear D. V gave up 4 bases and J gave up 1 base, with 10 bases separating them. Germline loops: CDR1 MNHEY, CDR2 SVGEGT. The CDR3 loop spans 15 amino acids. CDR3 sequence reads: CASSWDNRNTGELFF. The CDR3 nucleotides are TGTGCCAGCAGTTGGGATAATCGGAACACCGGGGAGCTGTTTTTT.

This clonotype was detected many times. V and J are TRBV20-1 and TRBJ2-5; tentatively, D is TRBD1 or TRBD2 (7 bases each). V was shortened by 0 bases and J by 5 bases, with 16 bases between the two germline ends. The CDR3 has 15 amino acids. CDR1 DFQATT and CDR2 SNEGSKA come from the germline V gene (reference sequence). Here the CDR3 DNA reads TGCAGTGCTAGAGAGACAGGGAGGGGCGGGGAGACCCAGTACTTC. Translating gives CSARETGRGGETQYF.

This chain joins TRBV29-1 and TRBJ2-1, with D possibly matching TRBD2 (5 bases). The CDR3 is 12 amino acids. The V end was cut by 3 bases, the J end by 12 bases, with 15 bases between. Germline assignment: CDR1 SQVTM and CDR2 ANQGSEA. The CDR3 loop reads CSVDTDLRGQFF. The CDR3 nucleotides are TGCAGCGTTGATACAGACCTTCGGGGGCAGTTCTTC.

This clonotype showed up many times. V and J are TRBV29-1 and TRBJ2-6; the D gene is possibly TRBD1 (6 bases). The CDR3 extends over 16 amino acids. V was cut by 3 bases and J by 0 bases, with 12 bases left in between. Germline V lookup: CDR1 SQVTM, CDR2 ANQGSEA. The CDR3 spells CSVERDTDSGANVLTF. CDR3 coding DNA: TGCAGCGTTGAGAGGGACACTGACTCTGGGGCCAACGTCCTGACTTTC. The full variable domain, completed using reference TRBV29-1 and TRBJ2-6, is SAVISQKPSRDICQRGTSLTIQCQVDSQVTMMFWYRQQPGQSLTLIATANQGSEATYESGFVIDKFPISRPNLTFSTLTVSNMSPEDSSIYLCSVERDTDSGANVLTFGAGSRLTVL.

The rearrangement uses TRBV5-1 and TRBJ2-1; 9 nucleotides line up with TRBD2. Germline-derived CDR1 and CDR2 are SGHRS and YFSETQ. CDR3 length: 18 amino acids. V trimming: 0 bases; J trimming: 10 bases; junction bases outside the gene matches: 17. The CDR3 region has the DNA TGCGCCAGCAGCTTGGTACGATTAGCGGGGGTAGTGACCCACGAGCAGTTCTTC. This gives the protein CASSLVRLAGVVTHEQFF.

This clonotype was counted a few times. The chain recombines TRBV5-4 with TRBJ1-4; 8 positions agree with TRBD1. The CDR3 runs to 15 residues. The ends lost 3 bases at V and 7 bases at J; junction bases unmatched: 8. Germline assignment: CDR1 SGHNT and CDR2 YYREEE (reference sequence). The DNA of the CDR3 is TGTGCCAGCAGCTCTGGACAGGGAAAGGGTGAAAAACTGTTTTTT. This gives the protein CASSSGQGKGEKLFF.

This clonotype was seen more than once but under ten times. The rearrangement uses TRBV6-5 and TRBJ2-6; TRBD1 matches 12 bases. V lost 4 bases, J lost 1 base, and 8 bases stayed unmatched. Per the germline V gene, CDR1 is MNHEY and CDR2 is SVGAGI. This CDR3 has 19 amino acids. CDR3 sequence reads: CASSLGEGQGASGANVLTF. The CDR3 coding sequence is TGTGCCAGCAGTTTGGGGGAGGGACAGGGGGCTTCTGGGGCCAACGTCCTGACTTTC.

This clonotype has a count of ten or more. The gene calls are TRBV4-2 and TRBJ1-2, with D unclear. Trimming shortened V by 0 bases and J by 1 base, and 9 bases separated the two germline ends. The CDR3 spans 15 residues. Germline lookup yields CDR1 LGHNA and CDR2 YNFKEQ. For the CDR3, the DNA is TGTGCCAGCAGCCAAGATCGGGGAAGTAACTATGGCTACACCTTC. As protein: CASSQDRGSNYGYTF.

The chain uses TRBV20-1 and TRBJ2-1; a possible D gene is TRBD1 (6 bases). The CDR3 runs 11 residues. V was trimmed by 6 bases and J by 8 bases, leaving 11 bases between them. The germline CDR1 and CDR2 sequences are DFQATT and SNEGSKA (reference sequence). CDR3 DNA sequence: TGCAGTGCCACCCAGGGGCATGAGCAGTTCTTC. Protein: CSATQGHEQFF.

Many counts were recorded for this clonotype. V and J are TRBV18 and TRBJ2-5; D unclear. The CDR3 runs to 15 residues. In germline, CDR1 is KGHSH, CDR2 LQKENI. Trimming left V 2 bases short and J 5 bases short, with 15 bases between. The CDR3 loop is CASSPAGPRLETQYF. The CDR3 DNA reads TGTGCCAGCTCACCAGCAGGACCTCGGTTGGAGACCCAGTACTTC.

This clonotype was seen ten or more times. The chain couples TRBV5-1 to TRBJ2-5; D gene ambiguous. CDR3 length: 13 amino acids. Trimming removed 2 bases from V and 2 bases from J, with 7 bases in between. The germline V gene has CDR1 SGHRS and CDR2 YFSETQ. Written as DNA, the CDR3 is TGCGCCAGCAGCTTCGGTCTTCAAGAGACCCAGTACTTC. This sequence encodes CASSFGLQETQYF. Supplemented by reference TRBV5-1 and TRBJ2-5, the full variable domain reads KAGVTQTPRYLIKTRGQQVTLSCSPISGHRSVSWYQQTPGQGLQFLFEYFSETQRNKGNFPGRFSGRQFSNSRSEMNVSTLELGDSALYLCASSFGLQETQYFGPGTRLLVL.

This clonotype has ten or more counts. The rearrangement uses TRBV7-2 and TRBJ2-3; D may correspond to TRBD1 or TRBD2 (6 bases each). CDR3 length: 15 amino acids. Trimming removed 5 bases from V and 6 bases from J, with 18 bases in between. From germline, CDR1 is SGHTA and CDR2 FQGNSA. The CDR3 DNA reads as TGTGCCAGCAGCCCGTCTCAAGGGGGGAGGGATACGCAGTATTTT. This codes for CASSPSQGGRDTQYF.

This clonotype has at least ten counts. The CDR3 nucleotides are TGTGCCAGCAGCTCCACGGAAGGCAGGGGGCTGACCACCGGGGAGCTGTTTTTT. Amino acids: CASSSTEGRGLTTGELFF. The chain is built from TRBV7-6 and TRBJ2-2; 8 bases match TRBD1. The CDR3 has 18 amino acids. Trimming cost V 4 bases and J 4 bases; bases outside gene matches: 14. Germline CDR1 is SGHVS and CDR2 is FNYEAQ.

This clonotype was counted at least ten times. J is TRBJ2-7 and V is TRBV4-1, with 9 bases lining up with TRBD1. V shed 4 bases and J 3 bases; nucleotides not matched to a gene: 7. Germline CDR1 MGHRA, CDR2 YSYEKL. The CDR3 contains 15 residues. The CDR3, as DNA: TGCGCCAGCAGCCTTACAGGGGGCGGGGGCTACGAGCAGTACTTC. It yields the protein CASSLTGGGGYEQYF.

This clonotype was picked up a small number of times. The chain combines TRBV7-3 with TRBJ2-6; tentatively, D is TRBD1 or TRBD2 (6 bases each). CDR1 is SGHTA and CDR2 is FQGTGA in the germline V gene. This CDR3 is 18 amino acids long. V lost 3 bases to trimming and J lost 3 bases, with 18 bases between them. The CDR3 nucleotides are TGTGCCAGCAGCTTTTTCGGGGGCCAAGGGCTTGGGGCCAACGTCCTGACTTTC. Amino acid sequence: CASSFFGGQGLGANVLTF.

V gene TRBV6-6 combines with J gene TRBJ2-6; D gene unclear. This CDR3 contains 15 residues. Trimming took off 7 bases at V and 6 bases at J, with 16 bases between the two ends. Germline V CDR1 and CDR2: MNHNY, SVGAGI (reference sequence). For the CDR3, the DNA is TGTGCCAGCATACCCCACTCGTCGGAGGCCAACGTCCTGACTTTC. Residues: CASIPHSSEANVLTF.

This clonotype was seen many times. The rearrangement uses TRBV5-1 and TRBJ2-1, with D uncertain. Trimming took off 0 bases at V and 4 bases at J, with 8 bases between the two ends. Germline assignment: CDR1 SGHRS and CDR2 YFSETQ. The CDR3 has 14 residues. The CDR3 reads CASSLGAEYNEQFF. In DNA form, the CDR3 reads TGCGCCAGCAGCTTGGGGGCAGAATACAATGAGCAGTTCTTC. The full variable domain, completed using reference TRBV5-1 and TRBJ2-1, is KAGVTQTPRYLIKTRGQQVTLSCSPISGHRSVSWYQQTPGQGLQFLFEYFSETQRNKGNFPGRFSGRQFSNSRSEMNVSTLELGDSALYLCASSLGAEYNEQFFGPGTRLTVL.